Here is one T cell receptor beta chain with its context. Data came from immunoSEQ multiplex PCR; TCRdb stores just in-frame clones and leaves some out. The profile shows over 30,000 clones, almost 95% of them singletons. The sample comes from a study of T cell changes during pregnancy in multiple sclerosis. The receptor comes from a female donor with multiple sclerosis, enrolled in a pregnancy study. Material: PBMCs (not recorded whether the cells were cultured).

CDR3 amino acids: CASSKLAGSTDTQYF. The CDR3 nucleotides read TGTGCCAGCAGTAAGCTAGCGGGTAGCACAGATACGCAGTATTTT. The gene calls are TRBV6-5 and TRBJ2-3; 8 bases map to TRBD2. J gave up 0 bases and V 5 bases, and 4 bases lay outside the gene matches. Germline V gives CDR1 MNHEY, CDR2 SVGAGI. CDR3 length: 15 residues.